This T cell receptor (beta chain) was recorded in a study of T cell responses to AZD1222 COVID-19 vaccine (dated by TCRdb to the early 2020s). Study-level background: Because spike-specific TCR depth and breadth did not differ between the two schedules, AZD1222 recipients who got a second dose at roughly 4 weeks were pooled with those who got a second dose at roughly 12 weeks. A total of 240 or so trial participants underwent TCR sequencing, of whom about 210 had received two doses of AZD1222 and around 25 had received two doses of the MenACWY control vaccine. Trial participants were enrolled by age into 18-55, 56-69 and 70-plus year subgroups, with roughly 160, 29 and 62 TCR-sequenced participants respectively. Findings and caveats that apply to the study as a whole: The 56-69-year group was small, and its depth increase did not reach significance, likely because of low power. Conclusions about previously exposed vaccinees are limited, since just five or six AZD1222 recipients were seropositive for SARS-CoV-2 at baseline. Reportedly, close to half of the unique spike-specific TCRs recognized epitopes lying outside the regions that are mutated in the B.1.351 and B.1.1.7 variants. Because no samples from the day 14 peak response were available, repertoires could be characterized only after the peak T cell response. Most participants were white British and females outnumbered males, and the authors suggested that clonal diversity may have been underestimated. After two AZD1222 doses, spike-specific TCR breadth and depth were significantly higher than at day 0 and than in MenACWY recipients. Vaccine-associated CD4 TCRs spanned the whole spike protein, with dominant responses in regions 160-218 and 743-854.

Remarks on this clone: The antigen it binds to is not known. Base quality data are lacking; no much larger clone is found one base away. The same CDR3 is also encoded by other DNA sequences in this sample.

Interpreted using the paper, the time point label stands for: baseline before first vaccination. Samples from vaccinated people were obtained from the UK trials COV001 and COV002, which included a single-blind randomized controlled phase 2/3 trial of AZD1222 (ChAdOx1 nCoV-19) in healthy adults. For TCRbeta chain sequencing, PBMC samples from trial participants were taken at day 0 and at day 28 after the second dose. Its CDR3 holds 11 amino acids, cysteine through phenylalanine. The DNA shown is the 33-base CDR3, in frame from base 1. The junction carries 3 bases between V and J, which are trimmed by 0 bases and 8 bases respectively. CDR1 and CDR2 are drawn from the germline V gene: SGDLS, YYNGEE. The CDR3 regions of human TCRbeta chains were subjected to immunosequencing. In the authors' own workflow: Repertoire TCRs were matched against a reference library of SARS-CoV-2-specific TCRs generated with the MIRA antigen-specificity platform. Breadth was defined as the fraction of unique TCRs that were SARS-CoV-2-associated. Depth was defined as the fraction of total T cells that were SARS-CoV-2-associated. Each spike-specific TCR was assigned to its reactive spike region and to a CD4 or CD8 class using the MIRA data. Log10-transformed breadth and depth values were compared by one-way ANOVA with Sidak's multiple comparisons tests. In TCRdb, the immuneACCESS table is reduced to in-frame sequences with V and J assigned. These tables do not hold every clone; where another copy was compared, an unresolved V gene accounts for under half, and the others remain unexplained. V, J and clone size derive from that table, while D and trimming were established from the DNA sequence. In all, the sample holds 100,000 or so clones, and roughly nine tenths of those were seen once. The ten most abundant clones make up around 1.2% of the sample.

The material sequenced was peripheral blood, taken on day 0 of AZD1222 vaccination. This sequence uses TRBV9 and TRBJ2-1, with the D gene not clear enough to name. The TCR sequence derives from an adult in good health. The DNA sequence is as follows: TGTGCCAGCAGCGTAGAAGATGAGCAGTTCTTC. The encoded protein is CASSVEDEQFF.